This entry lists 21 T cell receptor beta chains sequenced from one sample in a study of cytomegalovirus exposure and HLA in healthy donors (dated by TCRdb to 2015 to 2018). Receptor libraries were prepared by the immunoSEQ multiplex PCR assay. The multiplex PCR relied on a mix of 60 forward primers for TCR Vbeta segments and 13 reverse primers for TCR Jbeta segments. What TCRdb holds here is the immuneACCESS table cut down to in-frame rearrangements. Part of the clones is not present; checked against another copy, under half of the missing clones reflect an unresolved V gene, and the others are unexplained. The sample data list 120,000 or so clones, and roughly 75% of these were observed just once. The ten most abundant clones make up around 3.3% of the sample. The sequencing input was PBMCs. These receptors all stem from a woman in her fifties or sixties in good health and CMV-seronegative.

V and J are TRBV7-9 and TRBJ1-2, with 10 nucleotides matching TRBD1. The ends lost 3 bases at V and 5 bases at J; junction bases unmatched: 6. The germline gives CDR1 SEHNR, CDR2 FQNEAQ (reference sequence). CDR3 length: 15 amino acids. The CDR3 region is CASSFGTGEVYGYTF. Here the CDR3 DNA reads TGTGCCAGCAGCTTTGGGACAGGGGAAGTATATGGCTACACCTTC.

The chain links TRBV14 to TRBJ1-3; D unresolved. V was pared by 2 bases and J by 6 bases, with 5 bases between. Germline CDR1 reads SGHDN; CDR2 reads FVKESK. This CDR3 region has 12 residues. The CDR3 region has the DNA TGTGCCAGCAGCCAATCGTTAAACACCATATATTTT. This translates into CASSQSLNTIYF.

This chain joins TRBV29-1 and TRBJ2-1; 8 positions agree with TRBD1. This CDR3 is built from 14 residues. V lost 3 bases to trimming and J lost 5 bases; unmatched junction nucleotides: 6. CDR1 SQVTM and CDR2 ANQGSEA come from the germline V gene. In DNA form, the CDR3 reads TGCAGCGTTGAGTACAGGGGGAACGACAATGAGCAGTTCTTC. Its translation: CSVEYRGNDNEQFF.

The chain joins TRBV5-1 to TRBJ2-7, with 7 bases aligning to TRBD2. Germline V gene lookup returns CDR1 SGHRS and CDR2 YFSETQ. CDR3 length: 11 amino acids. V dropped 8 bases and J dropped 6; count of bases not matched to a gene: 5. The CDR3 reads CASRLALEQYF. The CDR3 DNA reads TGCGCCAGTAGACTAGCTCTCGAGCAGTACTTC.

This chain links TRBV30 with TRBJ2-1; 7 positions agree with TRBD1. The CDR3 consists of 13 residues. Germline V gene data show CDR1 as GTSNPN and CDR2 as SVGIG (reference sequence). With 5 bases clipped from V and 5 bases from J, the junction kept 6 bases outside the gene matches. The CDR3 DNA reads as TGTGCCTGGGGGACAGACAACAACAATGAGCAGTTCTTC. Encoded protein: CAWGTDNNNEQFF.

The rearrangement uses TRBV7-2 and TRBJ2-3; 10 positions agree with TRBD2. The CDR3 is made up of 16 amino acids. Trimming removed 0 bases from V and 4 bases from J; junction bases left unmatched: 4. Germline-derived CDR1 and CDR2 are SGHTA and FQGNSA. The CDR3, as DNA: TGTGCCAGCAGCTTAGCTCCAGCGGGAGGGGCAGATACGCAGTATTTT. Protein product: CASSLAPAGGADTQYF.

DNA of the CDR3: TGTGCCAGCAGCTTCAGGCAGGGGGCAGAGACCCAGTACTTC. Encoded protein: CASSFRQGAETQYF. This chain joins TRBV7-9 and TRBJ2-5, with 8 bases matching TRBD1. This CDR3 is built from 14 residues. CDR1 is SEHNR and CDR2 is FQNEAQ in the germline V gene (reference sequence). Trimming cost V 3 bases and J 4 bases; bases outside gene matches: 4.

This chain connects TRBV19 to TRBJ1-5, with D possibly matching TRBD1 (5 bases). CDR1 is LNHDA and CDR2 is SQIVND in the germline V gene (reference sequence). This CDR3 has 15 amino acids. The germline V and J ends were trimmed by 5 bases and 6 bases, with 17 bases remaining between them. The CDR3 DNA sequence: TGTGCCAGTAGTTCACAGGACCGATGGGGTCAGCCCCAGCATTTT. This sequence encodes CASSSQDRWGQPQHF.

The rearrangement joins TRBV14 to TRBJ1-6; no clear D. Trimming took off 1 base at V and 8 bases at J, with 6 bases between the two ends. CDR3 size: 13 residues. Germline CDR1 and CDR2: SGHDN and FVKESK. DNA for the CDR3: TGTGCCAGCAGCCAAGTCGGGGATTCACCCCTCCACTTT. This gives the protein CASSQVGDSPLHF.

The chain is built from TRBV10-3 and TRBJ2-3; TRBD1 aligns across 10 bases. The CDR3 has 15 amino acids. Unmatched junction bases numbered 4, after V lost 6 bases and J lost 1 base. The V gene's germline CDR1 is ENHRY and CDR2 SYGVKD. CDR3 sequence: CAIRTGTGGTDTQYF. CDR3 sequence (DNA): TGTGCCATCAGGACAGGGACAGGGGGCACAGATACGCAGTATTTT.

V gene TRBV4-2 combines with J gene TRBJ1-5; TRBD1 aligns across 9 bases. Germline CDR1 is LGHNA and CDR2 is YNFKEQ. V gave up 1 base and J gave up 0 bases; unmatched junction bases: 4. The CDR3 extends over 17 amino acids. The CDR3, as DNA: TGTGCCAGCAGCCAAGTAGGGACAGGGCGTAGCAATCAGCCCCAGCATTTT. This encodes CASSQVGTGRSNQPQHF.

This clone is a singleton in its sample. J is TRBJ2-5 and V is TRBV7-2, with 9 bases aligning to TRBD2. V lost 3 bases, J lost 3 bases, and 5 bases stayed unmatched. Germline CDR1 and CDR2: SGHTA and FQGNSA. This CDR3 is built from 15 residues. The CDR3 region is CASSFSLAGKETQYF. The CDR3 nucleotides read TGTGCCAGCAGCTTTAGCCTAGCGGGAAAAGAGACCCAGTACTTC.

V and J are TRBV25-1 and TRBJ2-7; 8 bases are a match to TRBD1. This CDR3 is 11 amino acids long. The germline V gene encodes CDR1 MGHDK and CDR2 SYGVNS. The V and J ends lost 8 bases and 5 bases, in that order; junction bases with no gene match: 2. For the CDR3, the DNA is TGTGCCAGCCGGACAGGGAACGAGCAGTACTTC. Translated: CASRTGNEQYF.

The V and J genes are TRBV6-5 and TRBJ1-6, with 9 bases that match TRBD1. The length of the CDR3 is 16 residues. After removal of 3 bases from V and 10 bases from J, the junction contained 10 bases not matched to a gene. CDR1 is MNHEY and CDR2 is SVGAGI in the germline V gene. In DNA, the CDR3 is TGTGCCAGCAGTTATAATGCGGGGACAGGGTACTCACCCCTCCACTTT. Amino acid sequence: CASSYNAGTGYSPLHF.

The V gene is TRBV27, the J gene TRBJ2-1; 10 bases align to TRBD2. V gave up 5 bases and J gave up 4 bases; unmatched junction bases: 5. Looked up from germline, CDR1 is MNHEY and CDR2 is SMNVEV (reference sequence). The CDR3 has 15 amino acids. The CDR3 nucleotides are TGTGCCAGCAGTCATACTAGCGGGACTTACAATGAGCAGTTCTTC. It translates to CASSHTSGTYNEQFF.

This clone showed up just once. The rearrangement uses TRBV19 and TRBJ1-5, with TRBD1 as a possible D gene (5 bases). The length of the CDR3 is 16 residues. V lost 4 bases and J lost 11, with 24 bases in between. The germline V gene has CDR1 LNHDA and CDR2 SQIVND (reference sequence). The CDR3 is CASSTQTTGPARTQHF. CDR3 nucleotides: TGTGCCAGTAGTACCCAGACAACAGGTCCCGCAAGGACCCAGCATTTT.

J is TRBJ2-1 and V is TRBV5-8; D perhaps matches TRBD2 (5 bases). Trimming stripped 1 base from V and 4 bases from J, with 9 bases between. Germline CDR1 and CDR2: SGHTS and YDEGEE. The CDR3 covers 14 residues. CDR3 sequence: CASSLLLVYNEQFF. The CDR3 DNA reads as TGTGCCAGCAGCTTGTTACTAGTTTACAATGAGCAGTTCTTC.

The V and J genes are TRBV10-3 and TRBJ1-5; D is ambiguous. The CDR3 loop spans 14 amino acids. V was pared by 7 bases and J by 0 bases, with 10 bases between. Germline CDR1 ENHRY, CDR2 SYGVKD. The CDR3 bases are TGTGCCATCAAGGACGGGGATAGCAATCAGCCCCAGCATTTT. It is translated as CAIKDGDSNQPQHF.

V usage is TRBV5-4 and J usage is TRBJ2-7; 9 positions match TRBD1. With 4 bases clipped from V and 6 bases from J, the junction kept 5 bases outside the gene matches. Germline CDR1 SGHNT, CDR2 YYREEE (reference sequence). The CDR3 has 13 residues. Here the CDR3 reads CASSPDRGSEQYF. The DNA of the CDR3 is TGTGCCAGCAGCCCGGACAGGGGAAGCGAGCAGTACTTC.

This chain's CDR3 is CASSFFTSGKSAGELFF. The CDR3 region has the DNA TGTGCCAGCAGCTTCTTTACTAGCGGGAAATCCGCCGGGGAGCTGTTTTTT. The chain joins TRBV7-2 to TRBJ2-2; 10 nucleotides align to TRBD2. This CDR3 region has 17 residues. Germline assignment: CDR1 SGHTA and CDR2 FQGNSA. Losses at the gene ends were 3 bases for V and 6 bases for J; bases not matched to a gene: 10.

The CDR3: CASSETGGSQPQHF. CDR3 coding DNA: TGCGCCAGCAGTGAGACAGGGGGCAGTCAGCCCCAGCATTTT. The chain links TRBV10-2 to TRBJ1-5, with TRBD1 matching over 9 bases. This CDR3 has 14 amino acids. The V gene's germline CDR1 is WSHSY and CDR2 SAAADI. Trimming cost V 2 bases and J 6 bases; bases outside gene matches: 2.